This T cell receptor (beta chain) was sequenced during a study of cytomegalovirus exposure and HLA in healthy donors. The study's findings and limits: Later genetic work tied a missense DCLRE1C variant to beta-chain V and J trimming. Cytomegalovirus association was assigned to about 150 TCR beta chains.

With respect to this clone: The target antigen is unknown.

The PCR ran on 60 Vbeta and 13 Jbeta primers. In the original workflow: In a later analysis, some 10 million of tens of millions of unique beta chains occurred in at least two donors. Assay: immunoSEQ multiplex PCR; the TCRdb copy retains only in-frame clones and omits some. V and J calls and clone size are as listed in that table; D and trimming were resolved from the DNA. The sample records about 190,000 clones, around 80% being singletons. The specimen sequenced was PBMCs. This sequence originates from a woman between 40 and 50 years old in good health and CMV-seronegative.

This CDR3 is CAISEGTSSRTDTQYF. CDR3 nucleotides: TGTGCCATCAGTGAAGGGACTAGCAGCCGCACAGATACGCAGTATTTT. The chain links TRBV10-3 to TRBJ2-3; 9 bases agree with TRBD2. With 3 bases clipped from V and 1 base from J, the junction kept 5 bases outside the gene matches. The germline V gene has CDR1 ENHRY and CDR2 SYGVKD. The CDR3 covers 16 residues.